One and the same sample provided the 2 T cell receptor beta chains below, sequenced in a study of T cell repertoires in cytomegalovirus infection. TCRdb ran MiXCR on the reads and lists one entry per CDR3 protein. Among some 700,000 distinct CDR3 sequences listed, less than 40% were seen once. The sample consisted of PBMCs. The source of these receptors is a human donor in good health (CMV status not recorded). Some clones in this sample may be carry-over from other donors' samples.

This clonotype was recorded at least ten times. This chain connects TRBV27 to TRBJ1-5, with a tentative D call TRBD1 (6 bases). Trimming cost V 6 bases and J 6 bases, with 15 bases left between them. The CDR3 contains 14 residues. Germline V gene lookup returns CDR1 MNHEY and CDR2 SMNVEV (reference sequence). Here the CDR3 reads CASRAPGGGQPQHF. CDR3 nucleotide sequence: TGTGCCAGCAGGGCCCCCGGGGGCGGTCAGCCCCAGCATTTT.

The J gene is TRBJ2-7, the V gene TRBV12-3 or TRBV12-4; D may match TRBD1 or TRBD2 (5 bases each). This CDR3 comprises 14 residues. V dropped 4 bases and J dropped 6 bases, with 16 bases sitting between them. In DNA, the CDR3 is TGTGCCAGCAGTTGGACTGGTAAGGGGCGCGAGCAGTACTTC. It yields the protein CASSWTGKGREQYF.